The rows below give T cell receptor beta chains drawn from one sample of a study of shared clonotypes between healthy human individuals. Using immunoSEQ multiplex PCR, the repertoire was profiled, and TCRdb retains in-frame clones only, with some absent. This sample has just over 2,000,000 clones, with 85% to 95% found just once. The specimen was naive CD4+ T cells sorted from blood. Receptors originate from a man between 18 and 35 years old in good health. Each CDR3 is given with its conserved first and last residue. The order of the fields is J gene, clone size, V gene, D gene, CDR3 DNA, CDR3 protein. A D gene is named only where the DNA matches it firmly. The size field is filled for only some rows; it gives once, few, many or a size class.

TRBJ1-2	-	TRBV6-1	-	TGTGCCAGCAGTGAAGCGTCAGGGGTTAACTATGGCTACACCTTC	CASSEASGVNYGYTF
TRBJ2-5	-	TRBV18	-	TGTGCCAGCTCGGGCGGGACGTCAGGGGCGGAGACCCAGTACTTC	CASSGGTSGAETQYF
TRBJ1-1	-	TRBV6-1	-	TGTGCCAGCATTCGGCGGGATTACACTGAAGCTTTCTTT	CASIRRDYTEAFF
TRBJ1-6	-	TRBV28	-	TGTGCCAGCAGTCAGGACCCCAAGACCAGCTCACCCCTCCACTTT	CASSQDPKTSSPLHF
TRBJ2-7	-	TRBV7-8	-	TGTGCCAGCAGCCAAGGGGTATTAAAAGACTACGAGCAGTACTTC	CASSQGVLKDYEQYF
TRBJ2-1	-	TRBV6-5	TRBD1	TGTGCCAGCAGTCGGCCGGGACAGGGGTATAAGGAGCAGTTCTTC	CASSRPGQGYKEQFF
TRBJ2-5	-	TRBV19	-	TGTGCCCTACTCAGGGGCCAAGAGACCCAGTACTTC	CALLRGQETQYF
TRBJ1-4	-	TRBV11-2	-	TGTGCCAGCAGCCCCAACTCTGCGGGACACGAAAAACTGTTTTTT	CASSPNSAGHEKLFF
TRBJ2-2	-	TRBV5-4	-	TGTGCCAGCAGCTCCCTCGCAGGCGCGAACACCGGGGAGCTGTTTTTT	CASSSLAGANTGELFF
TRBJ1-5	once	TRBV5-4	TRBD1	TGTGCCAGCAGCTCTACCGGGACAGGGGATAATCAGCCCCAGCATTTT	CASSSTGTGDNQPQHF
TRBJ2-5	-	TRBV11-3	-	TGTGCCAGCAGCAAGGGGGGTTCTCAAGAGACCCAGTACTTC	CASSKGGSQETQYF
TRBJ2-7	-	TRBV2	-	TGTGCCTATAGGGAGCCTTACGGCGAGCAGTACTTC	CAYREPYGEQYF
TRBJ2-1	-	TRBV9	TRBD2	TGTGCCAGCAGCGTAGCATGGACTAGCGGTGAGCAGTTCTTC	CASSVAWTSGEQFF
TRBJ1-5	-	TRBV28	-	TGTGCCAGCAGTTTGAGTACGCAGCCCCAGCATTTT	CASSLSTQPQHF
TRBJ2-7	-	TRBV30	-	TGTGCCTGGAGTGCCGGGGACAAAGCCTACGAGCAGTACTTC	CAWSAGDKAYEQYF
TRBJ2-2	-	TRBV7-8	TRBD2	TGTGCCAGCAGCTCACGGGGGGCCGGGGAGCTGTTTTTT	CASSSRGAGELFF
TRBJ2-2	-	TRBV19	TRBD2	TGTGCCAGTAGTATCCTGGCTAGCGGACGCGCGAACACCGGGGAGCTGTTTTTT	CASSILASGRANTGELFF
TRBJ2-1	once	TRBV7-9	TRBD2	TGTGCCAGCAGCTCCGGGACTAGGGTTTTCAATGAGCAGTTCTTC	CASSSGTRVFNEQFF
TRBJ2-3	-	TRBV29-1	-	TGCAGCGCCGGACACCAGACAGGTTCAGATACGCAGTATTTT	CSAGHQTGSDTQYF
TRBJ2-1	once	TRBV5-1	TRBD2	TGCGCCAGCAGCTTGAGTTTAGCGGGGGGAGAAGAGCAGTTCTTC	CASSLSLAGGEEQFF
TRBJ2-1	-	TRBV12-5	-	TGTGCTAGTGGTTTGAAAGCGTCTCATGAGCAGTTCTTC	CASGLKASHEQFF
TRBJ2-5	-	TRBV18	-	TGTGCCAGCTCTCCGGGGGCAGAGACCCAGTACTTC	CASSPGAETQYF
TRBJ1-4	-	TRBV12-5	TRBD1	TGTGCCTCATCAGGGACAGGGGCAGTAAAACTGTTTTTT	CASSGTGAVKLFF
TRBJ2-3	-	TRBV10-3	-	TGTGCCATCAGTGGGCAGCGTGGCGCCAGCACAGATACGCAGTATTTT	CAISGQRGASTDTQYF
TRBJ2-5	-	TRBV7-2	TRBD2	TGTGCCAGCAGCTTATCGGGACTAGCGGGTCAAGAGACCCAGTACTTC	CASSLSGLAGQETQYF
TRBJ1-6	-	TRBV10-3	-	TGTGCCATCAGTGATCAGGGAGTGAATTCACCCCTCCACTTT	CAISDQGVNSPLHF
TRBJ2-3	-	TRBV30	TRBD1	TGTGCCTGGAGTTTAAAGACAGGGGGCCCACATACGCAGTATTTT	CAWSLKTGGPHTQYF
TRBJ2-7	-	TRBV18	-	TGTGCCAGCTCACCAGTCGGACCGAACTCCTACGAGCAGTACTTC	CASSPVGPNSYEQYF
TRBJ2-5	-	TRBV2	-	TGTGCCAGGTGGGGACTCCCGCATCAAGAGACCCAGTACTTC	CARWGLPHQETQYF
TRBJ2-1	-	TRBV10-2	-	TGCGCCAGCAGTGACAGTCTGCCCTACAATGAGCAGTTCTTC	CASSDSLPYNEQFF
TRBJ1-2	-	TRBV5-1	TRBD1	TGCGCCAGCAGCTGGATACAGGGGGACTATGGCTACACCTTC	CASSWIQGDYGYTF
TRBJ2-5	-	TRBV15	TRBD2	TGTGCCACCAGCAAAACTAGCGGGGAAGAGACCCAGTACTTC	CATSKTSGEETQYF
TRBJ1-2	-	TRBV25-1	-	TGTGCCAGCAGTGGTTACTCGGGGGCAGGGCTGAACTATGGCTACACCTTC	CASSGYSGAGLNYGYTF
TRBJ2-1	-	TRBV30	-	TGTGCCTGGAGTGTCCGAGCGGGCCTTTACAATGAGCAGTTCTTC	CAWSVRAGLYNEQFF
TRBJ2-7	-	TRBV21-1	-	TGTGCCAGCAGCAAAGCATCAGGGACAGGGAGGCCTAACGAGCAGTACTTC	CASSKASGTGRPNEQYF
TRBJ2-3	-	TRBV29-1	-	TGCAGCGTCGATCCCACCGTTAGCACAGATACGCAGTATTTT	CSVDPTVSTDTQYF
TRBJ1-2	-	TRBV9	TRBD1	TGTGCCAGCAGCCCAGGGACAGCCTCTAACTATGGCTACACCTTC	CASSPGTASNYGYTF
TRBJ2-5	-	TRBV30	-	TGTGCCTGGAGTGTTGGTGTATCCCGAGAGACCCAGTACTTC	CAWSVGVSRETQYF
TRBJ1-4	-	TRBV5-1	-	TGCGCCAGCAGCTTGGGCGCAACTAATGAAAAACTGTTTTTT	CASSLGATNEKLFF
TRBJ1-4	-	TRBV29-1	-	TGCAGCGTTGAAAAAGGGATTAATGAAAAACTGTTTTTT	CSVEKGINEKLFF
TRBJ2-1	-	TRBV6-6	-	TGTGCCAGCAGTTACTCGGTCGGGGGCTACAATGAGCAGTTCTTC	CASSYSVGGYNEQFF
TRBJ1-2	-	TRBV7-3	TRBD1	TGTGCCAGCAGCTCGACAGGGTCCTATGGCTACACCTTC	CASSSTGSYGYTF
TRBJ2-7	-	TRBV6-5	-	TGTGCCAGCAGTTACCTAAGGTCCTACGAGCAGTACTTC	CASSYLRSYEQYF
TRBJ1-6	-	TRBV19	-	TGTGCCAGTAGGCCTCCGGGCTCCCAGGGGAATTCACCCCTCCACTTT	CASRPPGSQGNSPLHF
TRBJ2-3	-	TRBV5-4	TRBD2	TGTGCCAGCAGCAAGACTAGCGGGAGCACAGATACGCAGTATTTT	CASSKTSGSTDTQYF
TRBJ2-1	-	TRBV5-1	TRBD2	TGCGCCAGCAGCCTGAGGATTGCGGCTAGCGGGATGCGGGAGCAGTTCTTC	CASSLRIAASGMREQFF